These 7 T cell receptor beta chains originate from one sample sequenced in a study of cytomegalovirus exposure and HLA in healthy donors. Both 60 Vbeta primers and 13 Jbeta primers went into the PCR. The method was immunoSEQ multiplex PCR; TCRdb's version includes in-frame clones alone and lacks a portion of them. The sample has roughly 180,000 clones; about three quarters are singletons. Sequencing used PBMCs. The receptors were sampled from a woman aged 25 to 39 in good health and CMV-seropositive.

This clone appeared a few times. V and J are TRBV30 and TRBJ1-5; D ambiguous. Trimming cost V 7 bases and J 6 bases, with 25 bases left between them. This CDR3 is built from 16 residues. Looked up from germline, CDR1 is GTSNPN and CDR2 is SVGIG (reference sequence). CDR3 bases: TGTGCCTATGCCCACGCTAACAGCCTACGGGGTCAGCCCCAGCATTTT. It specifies CAYAHANSLRGQPQHF.

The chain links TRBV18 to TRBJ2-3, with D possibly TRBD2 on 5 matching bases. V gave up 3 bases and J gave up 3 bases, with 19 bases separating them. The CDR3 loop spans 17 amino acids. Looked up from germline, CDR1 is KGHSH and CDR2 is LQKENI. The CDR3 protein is CASSPTMMRALTDTQYF. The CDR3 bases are TGTGCCAGCTCACCGACCATGATGAGGGCACTAACAGATACGCAGTATTTT.

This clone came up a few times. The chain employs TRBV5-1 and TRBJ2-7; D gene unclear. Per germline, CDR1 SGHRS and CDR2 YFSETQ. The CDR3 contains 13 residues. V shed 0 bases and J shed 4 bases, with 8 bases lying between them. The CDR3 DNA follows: TGCGCCAGCAGCTTGGGACTGCTATACGAGCAGTACTTC. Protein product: CASSLGLLYEQYF.

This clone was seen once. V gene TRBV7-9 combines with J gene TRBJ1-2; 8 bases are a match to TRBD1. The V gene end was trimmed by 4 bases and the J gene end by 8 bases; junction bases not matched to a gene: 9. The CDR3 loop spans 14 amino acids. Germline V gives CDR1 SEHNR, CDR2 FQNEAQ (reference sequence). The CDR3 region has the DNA TGTGCCAGCAGCTGGTACGACGACAGGGGCGGCTACACCTTC. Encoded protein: CASSWYDDRGGYTF.

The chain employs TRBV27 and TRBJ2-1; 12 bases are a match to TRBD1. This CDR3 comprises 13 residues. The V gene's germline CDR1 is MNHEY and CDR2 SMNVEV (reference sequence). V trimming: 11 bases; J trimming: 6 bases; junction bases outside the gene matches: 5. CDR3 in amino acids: CAAGTGGRNEQFF. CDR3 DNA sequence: TGTGCCGCCGGGACAGGGGGCCGCAATGAGCAGTTCTTC.

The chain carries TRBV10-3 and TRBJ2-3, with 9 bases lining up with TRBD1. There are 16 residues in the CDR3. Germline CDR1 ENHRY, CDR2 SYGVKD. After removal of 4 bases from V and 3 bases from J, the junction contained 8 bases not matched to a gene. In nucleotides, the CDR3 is TGTGCCATCAGTGGGATGGACAGGGGTTTGACAGATACGCAGTATTTT. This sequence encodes CAISGMDRGLTDTQYF.

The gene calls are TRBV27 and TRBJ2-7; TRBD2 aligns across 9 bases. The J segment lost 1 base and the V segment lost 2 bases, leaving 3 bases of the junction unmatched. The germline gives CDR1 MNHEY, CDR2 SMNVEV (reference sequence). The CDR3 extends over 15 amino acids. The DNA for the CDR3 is TGTGCCAGCAGTTTAGCGGGAGGGCCGTCCTACGAGCAGTACTTC. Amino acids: CASSLAGGPSYEQYF.